The 7 T cell receptor beta chains below all came from one sample that was sequenced in a study of T-cell memory formation after mild COVID-19. TCRdb re-called the 5' RACE reads through MiXCR, storing one row per CDR3 protein. This table holds under 110,000 distinct CDR3 sequences, 9.5% to 15% found once. Specimen: PBMCs or a T cell subset sorted from them (not recorded which). Receptors were obtained from an adult woman who had mild COVID-19 (a few samples of this study predate the infection). Cell type and time point are not known.

This clonotype was seen only a few times. The chain carries TRBV12-3 or TRBV12-4 and TRBJ1-1; D gene ambiguous. The length of the CDR3 is 14 residues. V lost 5 bases, J lost 3 bases, and 13 bases lay in between. Here the CDR3 DNA reads TGTGCCAGCAGTATAATCGGCTTTGACACTGAAGCTTTCTTT. The encoded protein is CASSIIGFDTEAFF.

The V and J genes are TRBV4-1 and TRBJ2-7; a possible D gene is TRBD2 (7 bases). Between the trimmed V and J ends, which lost 3 bases and 4 bases, there was a span of 13 bases. This CDR3 spans 14 amino acids. Per germline, CDR1 MGHRA and CDR2 YSYEKL. The CDR3 spells CASSQEGGWYEQYF. CDR3 coding DNA: TGCGCCAGCAGCCAGGAGGGGGGGTGGTACGAGCAGTACTTC.

This chain connects TRBV12-3 or TRBV12-4 to TRBJ1-1, with D hard to call. The CDR3 sequence is 15 residues long. V was shortened by 6 bases and J by 0 bases, with 14 bases between the two germline ends. In DNA, the CDR3 is TGTGCCAGCAGCCCCACTCGGATCATGAACACTGAAGCTTTCTTT. This encodes CASSPTRIMNTEAFF.

The chain links TRBV24-1 to TRBJ2-2; D not resolved. The CDR3 loop spans 15 amino acids. Trimming took 4 bases from V and 4 from J, leaving 12 bases between them. Germline CDR1 KGHDR, CDR2 SFDVKD. This CDR3 is CATSDHHDSTGELFF. The CDR3 nucleotides are TGTGCCACCAGTGACCACCACGATAGCACCGGGGAGCTGTTTTTT.

This chain connects TRBV11-2 to TRBJ2-1, with 7 positions matching TRBD1. The trim removed 1 base at V and 5 bases at J, leaving 11 bases unmatched. Germline values: CDR1 SGHAT, CDR2 FQNNGV. This CDR3 is built from 17 residues. The CDR3 DNA is TGTGCCAGCAGCTTAGCTCCCAACGGGACAGCTAACAATGAGCAGTTCTTC. It specifies CASSLAPNGTANNEQFF.

The chain joins TRBV5-1 to TRBJ2-3; the D is unclear. The germline V gene has CDR1 SGHRS and CDR2 YFSETQ. Trimming shortened V by 6 bases and J by 4 bases, and 6 bases separated the two germline ends. CDR3 length: 11 residues. CDR3 bases: TGCGCCAGCACACCCTCAGATACGCAGTATTTT. Its translation: CASTPSDTQYF.

The chain combines TRBV15 with TRBJ2-1; 7 positions agree with TRBD2. The CDR3 is made up of 16 amino acids. The ends lost 5 bases at V and 8 bases at J; junction bases unmatched: 15. Germline loops: CDR1 LNHNV, CDR2 YYDKDF (reference sequence). The CDR3 here is CATSGGLSVVYDEQFF. DNA for the CDR3: TGTGCCACCAGCGGGGGACTAAGCGTGGTGTACGATGAGCAGTTCTTC.